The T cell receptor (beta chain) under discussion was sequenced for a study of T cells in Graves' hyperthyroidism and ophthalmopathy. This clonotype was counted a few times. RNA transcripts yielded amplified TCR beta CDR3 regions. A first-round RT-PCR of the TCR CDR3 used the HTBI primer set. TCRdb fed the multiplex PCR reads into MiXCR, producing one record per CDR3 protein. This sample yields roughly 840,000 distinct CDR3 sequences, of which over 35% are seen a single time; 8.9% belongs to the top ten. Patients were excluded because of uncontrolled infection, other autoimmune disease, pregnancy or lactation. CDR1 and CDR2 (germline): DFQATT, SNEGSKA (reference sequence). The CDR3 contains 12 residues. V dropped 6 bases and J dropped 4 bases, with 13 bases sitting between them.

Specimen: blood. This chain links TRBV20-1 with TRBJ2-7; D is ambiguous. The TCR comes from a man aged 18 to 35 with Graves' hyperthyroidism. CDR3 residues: CSAHPDGYEQYF. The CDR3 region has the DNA TGCAGTGCCCATCCAGACGGGTACGAGCAGTACTTC.